This T cell receptor (beta chain) was captured in a study of shared clonotypes between healthy human individuals. As to this clone: Antigen unknown.

The assay was immunoSEQ multiplex PCR, and TCRdb's table has in-frame clones only and misses some. The table has roughly 1 million clones, around 75% seen once. Points from the study as a whole: It was anticipated that sequencing depth would influence how many clonotypes donors shared. The sharing of around 5% of naive CD4 clonotypes was seen across a handful of donors. Collection of samples was limited to blood; tissue repertoires likely differ.

V was cut by 4 bases and J by 7 bases, with 16 bases left in between. Per germline, CDR1 MDHEN and CDR2 SYDVKM. The CDR3 consists of 14 residues. Sequenced: memory CD4+ T cells sorted from blood. Subset given: CD45RA-negative fraction. The sequence was collected from a man aged 18 to 30 in good health. V is TRBV28 and J is TRBJ1-2; D unresolved. CDR3: CASSSSDSPIGYTF. CDR3 nucleotides: TGTGCCAGCAGTTCATCGGACTCCCCCATTGGCTACACCTTC.